This TCR beta chain was documented in a study of T cell clones after liver transplantation. Background on the study: Samples came from ITN030ST, which attempted immunosuppression withdrawal within 2 years of liver transplantation. At least one year of complete immunosuppression withdrawal without enzymes over twice normal defined tolerance. Post-transplant blood was tracked for graft-donor-reactive T cell clones identified in a pre-transplant mixed lymphocyte reaction.

For this clone: Its antigen is not known.

Broader study findings: Graft donor-reactive T cells possibly entered the graft instead of undergoing deletion.

CDR1 and CDR2 (germline): MDHEN, SYDVKM. The V gene lost 4 bases and the J gene lost 5 bases, with 12 bases spanning the gap. The CDR3 consists of 14 residues. Assay used: immunoSEQ multiplex PCR; TCRdb lists only in-frame clones, some missing. The sample includes tens of thousands of clones, 71% seen only once; the top ten take 15%. The chain links TRBV28 to TRBJ1-5; a weak D match, TRBD1 (6 bases). This sequence originates from a human donor who received a liver transplant. The source was CD4+ T cells from blood, collected before liver transplant. The CDR3 loop reads CASSWGGGDQPQHF. The DNA of the CDR3 is TGTGCCAGCAGTTGGGGGGGCGGGGATCAGCCCCAGCATTTT.